This is a list of T cell receptor beta chains from one sample in a study of T cell changes during pregnancy in multiple sclerosis. TCRdb keeps only in-frame clones here, not all; method: immunoSEQ multiplex PCR. This sample yields around 58,000 clones, of which around nine tenths are seen a single time; roughly 0.85% belongs to the top ten. The sequences come from peripheral blood, collected before pregnancy. The receptor set was obtained from a female donor with multiple sclerosis, enrolled in a pregnancy study. Both conserved end residues are part of each CDR3. A D gene is named only where the DNA matches it firmly. Clone sizes are given selectively: once, few, many, or a class where the clone is expanded.

V	J	size	D	DNA	CDR3
TRBV7-2	TRBJ2-2	NA	NA	TGTGCCAGCAGCCCCAGGGTAGCCGGGGAGCTGTTTTTT	CASSPRVAGELFF
TRBV10-3	TRBJ1-6	NA	NA	TGTGCCATCACCCCAACAGGAAATTCACCCCTCCACTTT	CAITPTGNSPLHF
TRBV7-2	TRBJ2-1	NA	TRBD2	TGTGCCAGCAGCCAGCGGGGGGACTACAATGAGCAGTTCTTC	CASSQRGDYNEQFF
TRBV9	TRBJ2-5	NA	TRBD2	TGTGCCAGCAGCCGAAGCAGTACTAGCGCGGAGACCCAGTACTTC	CASSRSSTSAETQYF
TRBV18	TRBJ2-6	NA	TRBD2	TGTGCCAGCTCACCCCCCGGGAGGCCCTCTGGGGCCAACGTCCTGACTTTC	CASSPPGRPSGANVLTF
TRBV4-3	TRBJ1-2	NA	NA	TGCGCCAGCAGCCCAGAGGGAACAGGTTACGGCTACACCTTC	CASSPEGTGYGYTF
TRBV5-1	TRBJ1-4	NA	TRBD1	TGCGCCAGCAGCGACAGGGTGGGTGAAAAACTGTTTTTT	CASSDRVGEKLFF
TRBV7-2	TRBJ2-5	NA	TRBD2	TGTGCCAGCACCTCTAGACTAGCGGGGAGAATAGAGACCCAGTACTTC	CASTSRLAGRIETQYF
TRBV7-2	TRBJ2-1	NA	TRBD2	TGTGCCAGCAGCTTAGTTCCTAGCGGGTTACAAAATGAGCAGTTCTTC	CASSLVPSGLQNEQFF
TRBV18	TRBJ1-2	NA	TRBD1	TGTGCCAGCTCACCAACTGGACAGGGGGATTTTGGCTACACCTTC	CASSPTGQGDFGYTF
TRBV18	TRBJ1-6	NA	NA	TGTGCCAGCTCACCACGAGAAGTGAAGAATTCACCCCTCCACTTT	CASSPREVKNSPLHF
TRBV2	TRBJ1-2	NA	TRBD1	TGTGCCAGCAGTCTGCTAGACAGGGACCATGGCTACACCTTC	CASSLLDRDHGYTF
TRBV9	TRBJ2-3	NA	NA	TGTGCCAGCAGCTTTGGACACGACGACCGGGATACGCAGTATTTT	CASSFGHDDRDTQYF
TRBV5-4	TRBJ2-1	NA	TRBD2	TGTGCCAGCAGCCCCCCGAGCGGGGGCCCCCGTTACAATGAGCAGTTCTTC	CASSPPSGGPRYNEQFF
TRBV7-2	TRBJ1-5	once	NA	TGTGCCAGCAGCTACTGGGGGGGCGGCAATCAGCCCCAGCATTTT	CASSYWGGGNQPQHF
TRBV6-4	TRBJ2-1	few	TRBD1	TGTGCCAGCAGTGACTCCGGACAGGGTAGCGATGAGCAGTTCTTC	CASSDSGQGSDEQFF
TRBV7-3	TRBJ2-3	NA	NA	TGTGCCAGCAGCTTAAGTCAGCGAGGGTCAGATACGCAGTATTTT	CASSLSQRGSDTQYF
TRBV19	TRBJ1-1	NA	TRBD1	TGTGCCAGTAGTAACAGACAGGGTAGCTCGAGCACTGAAGCTTTCTTT	CASSNRQGSSSTEAFF
TRBV19	TRBJ1-4	NA	TRBD1	TGTGCCAGTAGTCTACAGGGGTTGGGTGAAAAACTGTTTTTT	CASSLQGLGEKLFF
TRBV10-3	TRBJ2-1	once	NA	TGTGCCACCGGAAAGGGGCCGGGCAATGAGCAGTTCTTC	CATGKGPGNEQFF
TRBV11-2	TRBJ2-1	NA	TRBD2	TGTGCCAGCAGCTTATATGCTAGCGGGGTGGACACGGTTGAGCAGTTCTTC	CASSLYASGVDTVEQFF
TRBV19	TRBJ2-1	NA	NA	TGTGCCAGCCAACGTAGGGGGGGGGTTTACAATGAGCAGTTCTTC	CASQRRGGVYNEQFF
TRBV7-2	TRBJ1-1	NA	NA	TGTGCCAGCAGCTTAGCAGGGACAATCGTAACTGAAGCTTTCTTT	CASSLAGTIVTEAFF
TRBV27	TRBJ2-2	once	TRBD1	TGTGCCAGCAGTTTAGGACAGGGGGCCACCGGGGAGCTGTTTTTT	CASSLGQGATGELFF
TRBV6-5	TRBJ1-1	NA	TRBD1	TGTGCCAGCAGGGACTGGGACAGGGGGAACACTGAAGCTTTCTTT	CASRDWDRGNTEAFF
TRBV5-1	TRBJ2-3	once	TRBD2	TGCGCCAGCAGGAAACTAGCGGGGGCCACAGATACGCAGTATTTT	CASRKLAGATDTQYF
TRBV4-3	TRBJ2-6	NA	TRBD1	TGCGCCAGCAGCCAAGTACAGGGGTGGACCGACGGCGTCCTGACTTTC	CASSQVQGWTDGVLTF
TRBV27	TRBJ1-1	NA	NA	TGTGCCAGCAGCAGTCCAGACGGGTTTGGGACTGAAGCTTTCTTT	CASSSPDGFGTEAFF
TRBV10-3	TRBJ2-3	NA	TRBD2	TGTGCCATCAGTGAGGGGAGCGGGGGGGCATCCGATACGCAGTATTTT	CAISEGSGGASDTQYF
TRBV5-4	TRBJ1-1	NA	TRBD1	TGTGCCAGCAGCCCGGGGACAGCAAACACTGAAGCTTTCTTT	CASSPGTANTEAFF
TRBV9	TRBJ2-7	NA	NA	TGTGCCAGCAGCGTAGGGCTCGGGTCACTTGAGCAGTACTTC	CASSVGLGSLEQYF
TRBV7-2	TRBJ2-2	NA	TRBD2	TGTGCCAGCAGCCCCCGACTAGCGGGGGAGCTGTTTTTT	CASSPRLAGELFF
TRBV25-1	TRBJ1-1	NA	NA	TGTGCCAGCAGTGCTACCTCTGGGAGGGGCACTGAAGCTTTCTTT	CASSATSGRGTEAFF
TRBV6-5	TRBJ1-1	NA	TRBD1	TGTGCCAGCACTGAAACCAGGGGGCGCACTGAAGCTTTCTTT	CASTETRGRTEAFF
TRBV19	TRBJ1-2	NA	TRBD1	TGTGCCAGTACCAGGACAGGGGGGACCTATGGCTACACCTTC	CASTRTGGTYGYTF
TRBV6-5	TRBJ2-7	NA	NA	TGTGCCAGCAAAGACAGTTACCACGAGCAGTACTTC	CASKDSYHEQYF
TRBV18	TRBJ1-3	NA	NA	TGTGCCAGCTCACGTTACAGGGAAAACACCATATATTTT	CASSRYRENTIYF
TRBV28	TRBJ1-1	NA	NA	TGTGCCAGCAGTACGCTACCGAACACTGAAGCTTTCTTT	CASSTLPNTEAFF
TRBV10-1	TRBJ2-3	NA	NA	TGCGCCAGCAACCCGGGGTACACAGATACGCAGTATTTT	CASNPGYTDTQYF
TRBV9	TRBJ1-1	NA	NA	TGTGCCAGCAGCGTTGGGGGCAGGACTGAAGCTTTCTTT	CASSVGGRTEAFF
TRBV4-2	TRBJ2-1	NA	NA	TGTGCCAGCAGCCCGCTTTCGAACCGCGTTGAGCAGTTCTTC	CASSPLSNRVEQFF